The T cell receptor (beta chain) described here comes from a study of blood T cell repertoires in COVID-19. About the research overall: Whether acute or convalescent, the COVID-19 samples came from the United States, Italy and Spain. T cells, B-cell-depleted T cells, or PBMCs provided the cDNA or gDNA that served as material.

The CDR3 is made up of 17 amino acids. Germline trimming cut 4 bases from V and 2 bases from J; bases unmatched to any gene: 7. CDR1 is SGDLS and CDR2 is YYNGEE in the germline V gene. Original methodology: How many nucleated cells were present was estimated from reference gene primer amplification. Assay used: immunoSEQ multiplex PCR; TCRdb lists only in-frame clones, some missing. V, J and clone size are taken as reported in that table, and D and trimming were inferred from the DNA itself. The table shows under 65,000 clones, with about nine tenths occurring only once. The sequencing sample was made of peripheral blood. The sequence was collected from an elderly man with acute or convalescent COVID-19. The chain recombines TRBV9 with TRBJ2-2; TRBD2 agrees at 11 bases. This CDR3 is CASSPRLAGLNTGELFF. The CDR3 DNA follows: TGTGCCAGCAGCCCAAGACTAGCGGGGCTCAACACCGGGGAGCTGTTTTTT.